This entry lists 2 T cell receptor beta chains sequenced from one sample in a study of blood T cell repertoires in COVID-19. Libraries were prepared by immunoSEQ multiplex PCR; TCRdb keeps only in-frame clonotypes and omits some of them. The data hold about 240,000 clones, with about 85% observed a single time. The sequencing input was peripheral blood. These receptors were collected from a woman aged 45-59 years with COVID-19, enrolled during active disease.

This rearrangement joins TRBV24-1 to TRBJ2-1; TRBD1 is a possible D gene (6 bases). This CDR3 comprises 15 residues. Germline V gives CDR1 KGHDR, CDR2 SFDVKD. V gave up 4 bases and J gave up 8 bases, with 17 bases separating them. CDR3 amino acids: CATSDTTGGGYEQFF. The DNA for the CDR3 is TGTGCCACCAGTGACACGACAGGCGGAGGCTATGAGCAGTTCTTC.

The chain has TRBV4-1 and TRBJ2-1; D is uncertain. The CDR3 totals 15 residues. Germline V gene data show CDR1 as MGHRA and CDR2 as YSYEKL. The V gene lost 1 base and the J gene lost 6 bases, with 13 bases spanning the gap. The CDR3 sequence: CASSQVPPSLNEQFF. For the CDR3, the DNA is TGCGCCAGCAGCCAAGTACCCCCTAGTCTCAATGAGCAGTTCTTC.